Listed below are T cell receptor beta chains from one sample, sequenced in a study of cytomegalovirus exposure and HLA in healthy donors. Sequencing used immunoSEQ multiplex PCR; TCRdb keeps in-frame clones, though not all of them. This repertoire shows 100,000 or so clones, 60% to 85% found once; its top ten account for less than 3.5%. Sequencing was carried out using PBMCs. The receptors were sampled from a female donor in good health and CMV-seronegative. The CDR3 runs from the conserved cysteine through the conserved F or W. A D gene is named only where the DNA matches it firmly. A row's size may be missing; if present it is once, few, many or a size class.

D,J,size,length,V,CDR3
NA,NA,NA,15,TRBV5-4,CASSKDSGVYYEQYF
NA,TRBJ2-3,NA,15,TRBV7-2,CASSSRGAGTDTQYF
NA,TRBJ1-5,NA,14,TRBV27,CASTELGGNQPQHF
TRBD2,TRBJ2-7,NA,16,TRBV28,CASSLWAAGGENEQYF
NA,TRBJ2-2,NA,15,TRBV5-1,CASSLVKGESGELFF
TRBD1,TRBJ1-2,NA,14,TRBV10-3,CAISDGQGAYGYTF
TRBD2,TRBJ2-2,NA,20,TRBV10-1,CASRGEDSGGVKRGTGELFF
TRBD1,TRBJ1-2,NA,13,TRBV30,CAWTSGGKYGYTF
NA,TRBJ1-4,NA,13,TRBV30,CAWSGGFGEKLFF
TRBD2,TRBJ2-1,NA,16,TRBV5-6,CASSLAGGASYNEQFF
NA,TRBJ1-1,NA,15,TRBV27,CASSLGGRKSTEAFF
NA,TRBJ2-5,NA,13,TRBV5-4,CASSLAYTETQYF
TRBD1,TRBJ2-1,NA,15,TRBV5-6,CASSIGQGTYNEQFF
TRBD2,TRBJ2-1,few,14,TRBV7-9,CASRPSGGYNEQFF
NA,TRBJ1-2,NA,16,TRBV5-4,CASSLEGTSPNYGYTF